This is a list of T cell receptor beta chains from one sample in a study of blood T cells in healthy people across ages. TCRdb called the 5' RACE reads again in MiXCR, with one record for every CDR3 protein. The table lists about 1.5 million distinct CDR3 sequences, approximately 42% of them singletons, with 4% in the top ten. The sample comprised blood. The source of these receptors is a woman aged 18-29 years in good health. Both conserved end residues are part of each CDR3. The order of the fields is V gene, J gene, clone size, D gene, CDR3 protein, CDR3 DNA. The D gene is left open where the match is weak. Clone sizes are given selectively: once, few, many, or a class where the clone is expanded.

V gene: TRBV12-5; J gene: TRBJ2-7; clone size: few; D gene: -; CDR3 protein: CARDNHSYEQYF; CDR3 DNA: TGTGCTAGGGATAATCACTCCTACGAGCAGTACTTC
V gene: TRBV6-2/TRBV6-3; J gene: TRBJ2-1; clone size: -; D gene: TRBD1; CDR3 protein: CASSYLRTGTGRDEQFF; CDR3 DNA: TGTGCCAGCAGTTACCTTCGAACCGGGACAGGGAGGGATGAGCAGTTCTTC
V gene: TRBV20-1; J gene: TRBJ1-2; clone size: few; D gene: TRBD1; CDR3 protein: CSAGRDSYGYTF; CDR3 DNA: TGCAGTGCTGGCCGGGACAGCTATGGCTACACCTTC
V gene: TRBV20-1; J gene: TRBJ2-5; clone size: -; D gene: -; CDR3 protein: CSARGGPPSNEQYF; CDR3 DNA: TGCAGTGCTAGAGGGGGGCCTCCCTCCAATGAGCAGTACTTC
V gene: TRBV29-1; J gene: TRBJ2-3; clone size: -; D gene: TRBD2; CDR3 protein: CSIVGLAGVVADTQYF; CDR3 DNA: TGCAGCATTGTAGGACTAGCGGGAGTTGTAGCAGATACGCAGTATTTT
V gene: TRBV13; J gene: TRBJ2-2; clone size: -; D gene: TRBD2; CDR3 protein: CASSASGRARTGELFF; CDR3 DNA: TGTGCCAGCAGCGCTAGCGGGAGGGCCAGGACCGGGGAGCTGTTTTTT
V gene: TRBV6-6; J gene: TRBJ2-7; clone size: -; D gene: TRBD2; CDR3 protein: CASSYRRAGAYEQYF; CDR3 DNA: TGTGCCAGCAGTTACCGACGAGCGGGGGCCTACGAGCAGTACTTC
V gene: TRBV7-2; J gene: TRBJ1-3; clone size: -; D gene: -; CDR3 protein: CASSLVGRGNTIYF; CDR3 DNA: TGTGCCAGCAGCTTAGTCGGCAGGGGAAACACCATATATTTT
V gene: TRBV7-6; J gene: TRBJ2-1; clone size: few; D gene: -; CDR3 protein: CASSLEYVGTNNEQFF; CDR3 DNA: TGTGCCAGCAGCTTAGAATATGTAGGGACAAACAATGAGCAGTTCTTC
V gene: TRBV7-9; J gene: TRBJ2-5; clone size: -; D gene: -; CDR3 protein: CASSYRESSGDEQYF; CDR3 DNA: TGTGCCAGCAGCTACCGGGAGAGTAGCGGAGATGAGCAGTACTTC
V gene: TRBV12-3/TRBV12-4; J gene: TRBJ1-2; clone size: -; D gene: -; CDR3 protein: CASRGRAYGYTF; CDR3 DNA: TGTGCCAGCCGGGGGCGGGCCTATGGCTACACCTTC
V gene: TRBV12-3/TRBV12-4; J gene: TRBJ1-1; clone size: -; D gene: -; CDR3 protein: CASSSSRTEAFF; CDR3 DNA: TGTGCCAGCAGTTCGTCCAGGACTGAAGCTTTCTTT
V gene: TRBV3-1; J gene: TRBJ1-1; clone size: -; D gene: -; CDR3 protein: CASSLGTRDTEVFF; CDR3 DNA: TGTGCCAGCAGCCTGGGCACCCGAGACACTGAAGTTTTCTTT
V gene: TRBV29-1; J gene: TRBJ2-7; clone size: -; D gene: -; CDR3 protein: CSVEETWEPYEQYF; CDR3 DNA: TGCAGCGTTGAAGAGACCTGGGAACCCTACGAGCAGTACTTC
V gene: TRBV20-1; J gene: TRBJ1-1; clone size: -; D gene: -; CDR3 protein: CSATRGGGSEMAFF; CDR3 DNA: TGCAGTGCTACGCGGGGAGGGGGGTCTGAAATGGCTTTCTTT
V gene: TRBV6-1; J gene: TRBJ2-4; clone size: -; D gene: -; CDR3 protein: CASSEVGVAKNIQYF; CDR3 DNA: TGTGCCAGCAGTGAAGTGGGGGTTGCCAAAAACATTCAGTACTTC
V gene: TRBV7-9; J gene: TRBJ1-1; clone size: -; D gene: -; CDR3 protein: CASNPKRNTEAFF; CDR3 DNA: TGTGCCAGCAACCCAAAGAGGAACACTGAAGCTTTCTTT
V gene: TRBV9; J gene: TRBJ2-3; clone size: -; D gene: TRBD2; CDR3 protein: CASSARLAGDTDTQYF; CDR3 DNA: TGTGCCAGCAGCGCCAGACTAGCGGGGGACACAGATACGCAGTATTTT
V gene: TRBV6-2/TRBV6-3; J gene: TRBJ2-1; clone size: few; D gene: -; CDR3 protein: CASTRGRDEQFF; CDR3 DNA: TGTGCCAGCACCCGGGGAAGAGATGAGCAGTTCTTC
V gene: TRBV20-1; J gene: TRBJ2-4; clone size: few; D gene: -; CDR3 protein: CSARDSGLRGWQYF; CDR3 DNA: TGCAGTGCTAGAGATTCTGGCCTGAGGGGGTGGCAGTACTTC
V gene: TRBV5-1; J gene: TRBJ2-1; clone size: -; D gene: -; CDR3 protein: CASSLAPQSLSYNEQFF; CDR3 DNA: TGCGCCAGCAGCTTGGCCCCACAGAGCCTCTCCTACAATGAGCAGTTCTTC
V gene: TRBV20-1; J gene: TRBJ2-5; clone size: few; D gene: TRBD2; CDR3 protein: CSAKSSGAYQETQYF; CDR3 DNA: TGCAGTGCTAAATCTAGCGGGGCGTACCAAGAGACCCAGTACTTC
V gene: TRBV30; J gene: TRBJ2-7; clone size: -; D gene: -; CDR3 protein: CAWSKGYPNEQYF; CDR3 DNA: TGTGCCTGGAGTAAGGGCTATCCTAACGAGCAGTACTTC
V gene: TRBV27; J gene: TRBJ1-1; clone size: few; D gene: TRBD1; CDR3 protein: CASSFLGQGGTEAFF; CDR3 DNA: TGTGCCAGCAGTTTTCTCGGACAGGGTGGCACTGAAGCTTTCTTT
V gene: TRBV20-1; J gene: TRBJ2-2; clone size: -; D gene: -; CDR3 protein: CSARMTGELFF; CDR3 DNA: TGCAGTGCTAGAATGACCGGGGAGCTGTTTTTT
V gene: TRBV12-3/TRBV12-4; J gene: TRBJ2-1; clone size: many; D gene: TRBD2; CDR3 protein: CASTLLAGGGNEQFF; CDR3 DNA: TGTGCCAGCACTCTACTAGCGGGGGGTGGCAATGAGCAGTTCTTC
V gene: TRBV7-9; J gene: TRBJ1-1; clone size: -; D gene: -; CDR3 protein: CASSTDMNTEAFF; CDR3 DNA: TGTGCCAGCAGCACTGACATGAACACTGAAGCTTTCTTT
V gene: TRBV29-1; J gene: TRBJ2-5; clone size: -; D gene: TRBD2; CDR3 protein: CSVGLAGPRNEQYF; CDR3 DNA: TGCAGCGTGGGACTAGCGGGGCCTCGGAATGAGCAGTACTTC
V gene: TRBV4-1; J gene: TRBJ1-2; clone size: few; D gene: -; CDR3 protein: CASSQGQGVLNYGYTF; CDR3 DNA: TGCGCCAGCAGCCAAGGCCAAGGGGTCCTTAACTATGGCTACACCTTC
V gene: TRBV12-3/TRBV12-4; J gene: TRBJ2-3; clone size: -; D gene: -; CDR3 protein: CASSLIGSPTDTQYF; CDR3 DNA: TGTGCCAGCAGTTTAATTGGGTCTCCCACAGATACGCAGTATTTT
V gene: TRBV28; J gene: TRBJ1-4; clone size: few; D gene: TRBD1; CDR3 protein: CASGLRGRILNEKLFF; CDR3 DNA: TGTGCCAGCGGCCTCAGGGGGAGAATCCTTAATGAAAAACTGTTTTTT
V gene: TRBV6-6; J gene: TRBJ2-3; clone size: -; D gene: TRBD2; CDR3 protein: CASSYGGTRNSDTQYF; CDR3 DNA: TGTGCCAGCAGTTATGGTGGGACTAGGAACTCAGATACGCAGTATTTT
V gene: TRBV12-3/TRBV12-4; J gene: TRBJ1-1; clone size: few; D gene: -; CDR3 protein: CASIRTLGTEAFF; CDR3 DNA: TGTGCCAGCATCCGGACCCTAGGGACTGAAGCTTTCTTT
V gene: TRBV3-1; J gene: TRBJ2-1; clone size: few; D gene: -; CDR3 protein: CASSQESASFRNEQFF; CDR3 DNA: TGTGCCAGCAGCCAAGAGTCGGCTAGTTTTAGGAATGAGCAGTTCTTC